The 7 T cell receptor beta chains below were found in one sample sequenced in a study of early T cells in non-severe SARS-CoV-2 infection. Via MiXCR, TCRdb re-called the 5' RACE reads, giving one row per CDR3 protein. The sample yields around 50,000 distinct CDR3 sequences, roughly 5.9% seen once. The source material was whole blood. These receptors were obtained from an adult who was a healthcare worker with PCR-confirmed SARS-CoV-2 infection or an uninfected control (not recorded which).

The sample holds a few counts of this clonotype. The chain links TRBV9 to TRBJ2-4; 12 nucleotides agree with TRBD1. Germline V gene lookup returns CDR1 SGDLS and CDR2 YYNGEE. With 3 bases clipped from V and 6 bases from J, the junction kept 1 base outside the gene matches. The CDR3 length is 14 residues. Here the CDR3 DNA reads TGTGCCAGCAGCGCGGGACAGGGGGCAAACATTCAGTACTTC. The encoded protein is CASSAGQGANIQYF. The variable domain in full, with the rest retrieved from reference TRBV9 and TRBJ2-4, is DSGVTQTPKHLITATGQRVTLRCSPRSGDLSVYWYQQSLDQGLQFLIQYYNGEERAKGNILERFSAQQFPDLHSELNLSSLELGDSALYFCASSAGQGANIQYFGAGTRLSVL.

This clonotype was seen only once. Possible read error: a much larger clone is one base away. This rearrangement joins TRBV7-2 to TRBJ1-1; D is ambiguous. The CDR3 has 14 amino acids. Germline CDR1 and CDR2: SGHTA and FQGNSA. The CDR3 loop is CANSLQALNTEAFF. In DNA, the CDR3 is TGTGCCAACAGCTTACAAGCTTTGAACACTGAAGCTTTCTTT.

This clonotype was seen a handful of times. The chain recombines TRBV18 with TRBJ1-6, with a weak D call TRBD1 (6 bases). The V gene's germline CDR1 is KGHSH and CDR2 LQKENI. The CDR3 contains 15 residues. Trimming cost V 2 bases and J 6 bases, with 11 bases left between them. CDR3 sequence reads: CASSPTTGGNSPLHF. The CDR3 region has the DNA TGTGCCAGCTCACCAACGACAGGAGGTAATTCACCCCTCCACTTT.

This clonotype has a count of ten or more. The chain couples TRBV27 to TRBJ1-6; D is ambiguous. CDR3 size: 12 residues. Germline V gene data show CDR1 as MNHEY and CDR2 as SMNVEV (reference sequence). Deletions cut 2 bases from V and 6 bases from J, with 2 bases between. Here the CDR3 DNA reads TGTGCCAGCAGTTTACTTAATTCACCCCTCCACTTT. It is translated as CASSLLNSPLHF.

This clonotype was seen at least ten times. V and J are TRBV16 and TRBJ2-7; D is uncertain. CDR3 length equals 14 residues. The V and J ends lost 0 bases and 0 bases respectively, with 6 bases between them. Germline V lookup: CDR1 KGHSY, CDR2 FQNENV. CDR3 nucleotides: TGTGCCAGCAGCCAATCCCTGGCCTCCTACGAGCAGTACTTC. It codes for CASSQSLASYEQYF.

The V and J genes are TRBV9 and TRBJ2-5; 7 bases match TRBD2. The trim removed 3 bases at V and 2 bases at J, leaving 4 bases unmatched. Germline V gene data show CDR1 as SGDLS and CDR2 as YYNGEE. The CDR3 is 14 residues long. The DNA of the CDR3 is TGTGCCAGCAGCGGTCGCGGGGGACAAGAGACCCAGTACTTC. Translation gives CASSGRGGQETQYF.

This clonotype was counted ten times or more. The chain joins TRBV30 to TRBJ1-6; D not resolved. V was shortened by 8 bases and J by 0 bases, with 11 bases between the two germline ends. CDR1 GTSNPN and CDR2 SVGIG come from the germline V gene (reference sequence). The CDR3 spans 14 residues. In nucleotides, the CDR3 is TGTGCCCGGTCGATCAGCTCCTATAATTCACCCCTCCACTTT. Protein: CARSISSYNSPLHF.